This passage covers 10 T cell receptor beta chains from one sample sequenced in a study of blood T cell repertoires in COVID-19. TCRdb's table, derived via immunoSEQ multiplex PCR, lists solely in-frame clones and lacks some. This repertoire shows some 96,000 clones, approximately 87% found once; its top ten account for about an eighth. The sequenced material came from peripheral blood. The source is a human donor in a cohort sampled during active COVID-19.

The gene calls are TRBV6-6 and TRBJ1-3, with 8 bases lining up with TRBD1. From germline, CDR1 is MNHNY and CDR2 SVGAGI (reference sequence). The CDR3 is made up of 14 amino acids. Unmatched junction bases numbered 3, after V lost 6 bases and J lost 2 bases. CDR3 DNA sequence: TGTGCCAGCAGCGGACAGGGTACTGGAAACACCATATATTTT. Its protein product is CASSGQGTGNTIYF.

The chain carries TRBV10-2 and TRBJ1-1; D might be TRBD1 (5 bases). From germline, CDR1 is WSHSY and CDR2 SAAADI. V shed 2 bases and J shed 0 bases, with 10 bases lying between them. The CDR3 loop spans 15 amino acids. CDR3 sequence (DNA): TGCGCCAGCAGTGAGGGAGGGACGGTGAACACTGAAGCTTTCTTT. Translating it yields CASSEGGTVNTEAFF.

The rearrangement uses TRBV10-2 and TRBJ2-5; weak D call: TRBD2 (6 bases). The CDR3 sequence is 14 residues long. CDR1 is WSHSY, CDR2 SAAADI, per germline. V shed 4 bases and J shed 4 bases, with 13 bases lying between them. CDR3 amino acids: CASSVSGDGETQYF. CDR3 sequence (DNA): TGCGCCAGCAGTGTTTCGGGGGATGGAGAGACCCAGTACTTC.

The CDR3 nucleotides are TGTGCCAGCAGCTTAACAGGGAAAATGGGCGAGCAGTACTTC. Amino acids: CASSLTGKMGEQYF. The V and J genes are TRBV11-2 and TRBJ2-7; D possibly corresponds to TRBD1 (6 bases). The CDR3 has 14 residues. CDR1 and CDR2 (germline): SGHAT, FQNNGV. The germline V and J ends were trimmed by 2 bases and 6 bases, with 14 bases remaining between them.

V gene TRBV4-1 combines with J gene TRBJ2-7; the D is unclear. Germline CDR1 MGHRA, CDR2 YSYEKL. V was clipped by 4 bases and J by 1 base, with 11 bases between them. This CDR3 spans 14 amino acids. This CDR3 reads CASSRVVQSYEQYF. The CDR3 region has the DNA TGCGCCAGCAGCCGAGTAGTACAGTCCTACGAGCAGTACTTC.

The chain combines TRBV10-3 with TRBJ1-2; 10 positions agree with TRBD1. Trimming took 4 bases from V and 7 from J; bases not matched to a gene: 9. The CDR3 is 15 amino acids. The germline CDR1 and CDR2 sequences are ENHRY and SYGVKD. Here the CDR3 reads CAISGPGQGNGGYTF. The CDR3 region has the DNA TGTGCCATCAGTGGGCCGGGACAGGGGAATGGTGGCTACACCTTC.

The rearrangement joins TRBV5-6 to TRBJ1-2, with D maybe TRBD1 (5 bases). The CDR3 sequence is 14 residues long. CDR1 is SGHDT, CDR2 YYEEEE, per germline. V was trimmed by 4 bases and J by 4 bases, leaving 14 bases between them. CDR3 coding DNA: TGTGCCAGCAGCCTTCCGACAGATATCTATGGCTACACCTTC. Translation gives CASSLPTDIYGYTF.

The chain employs TRBV7-2 and TRBJ2-2, with TRBD1 matching 9 bases. This CDR3 comprises 16 residues. V shed 5 bases and J 5 bases; nucleotides not matched to a gene: 9. Germline V gene data show CDR1 as SGHTA and CDR2 as FQGNSA. This CDR3 reads CASSPTGQGSTGELFF. The CDR3 region has the DNA TGTGCCAGCAGCCCGACGGGACAGGGTAGTACCGGGGAGCTGTTTTTT.

The chain employs TRBV6-6 and TRBJ1-1; D is uncertain. The CDR3 contains 15 residues. The V end was cut by 2 bases, the J end by 7 bases, with 17 bases between. Germline V gene lookup returns CDR1 MNHNY and CDR2 SVGAGI (reference sequence). In nucleotides, the CDR3 is TGTGCCAGCAGTTACACACCCCGGGCAGCGGGTGAAGCTTTCTTT. Amino acid sequence: CASSYTPRAAGEAFF.

The genes are TRBV6-6 and TRBJ1-2, with D possibly matching TRBD1 (5 bases). Germline values: CDR1 MNHNY, CDR2 SVGAGI (reference sequence). This CDR3 has 15 amino acids. Trimming cost V 7 bases and J 7 bases, with 22 bases left between them. The CDR3 DNA follows: TGTGCCAGCACACCCCGGCGCGGGCAGGGAGGTGGCTACACCTTC. Its protein is CASTPRRGQGGGYTF.